The source of this TCR beta chain is a study of blood T cell repertoires in COVID-19. Repertoires were generated with immunoSEQ multiplex PCR, while TCRdb's copy carries only in-frame clones and drops some. In the table there are 100,000 to 150,000 clones, around 85% of which are singletons. The CDR3 is 15 residues long. The V and J ends lost 4 bases and 2 bases, in that order; junction bases with no gene match: 5. CDR1 is SGHRS, CDR2 YFSETQ, per germline. The rearrangement links TRBV5-1 to TRBJ1-2, with 10 positions matching TRBD1. The sample taken for sequencing was peripheral blood. The receptor comes from a man younger than 40 with COVID-19, enrolled during active disease. The CDR3 reads CASSRTGGVNYGYTF. The CDR3 coding sequence is TGCGCCAGCAGCAGGACAGGGGGAGTAAACTATGGCTACACCTTC.